This T cell receptor (beta chain) was identified during a study of technical replicates of blood from a few donors. This table comes from immunoSEQ multiplex PCR, and its TCRdb copy is limited to in-frame clones, with some not included. The repertoire has fewer than 85,000 clones, 80% to 95% of them found once; the top ten carry roughly 0.41%. What was sequenced was T cells isolated from PBMCs. The TCR sequence derives from a human donor in good health.

The CDR3 DNA is TGCAGCGTTGAAGGGGGGGGCAATCAGCCCCAGCATTTT. Its protein is CSVEGGGNQPQHF. V usage is TRBV29-1 and J usage is TRBJ1-5, with a possible D match to TRBD1 (5 bases). The germline gives CDR1 SQVTM, CDR2 ANQGSEA. Trimming cost V 1 base and J 2 bases, with 6 bases left between them. The CDR3 sequence is 13 residues long.